This TCR beta chain was sequenced during a study of T cells in Graves' hyperthyroidism and ophthalmopathy. This clonotype came up many times. Its antigen is currently unknown. Study-level points and caveats: Blood held most thyroid clonotypes expanded above 0.001 frequency.

RNA transcripts served as the template for amplifying TCR beta CDR3 regions. The TCR CDR3 first-round RT-PCR relied on the HTBI primer set. TCRdb reprocessed the multiplex PCR reads with MiXCR, giving one entry per CDR3 protein. The sample has about 400,000 distinct CDR3 sequences, around 14% seen once. Orbital computed tomography and thyroid ultrasound, together with serum TRAb and thyroxine and clinical symptoms, were used for diagnoses. Trimming removed 2 bases from V and 7 bases from J, with 11 bases in between. The CDR3 extends over 13 amino acids. The germline gives CDR1 MNHEY, CDR2 SVGAGI. What was sequenced was blood. The sequence was obtained from a woman in her 30s with Graves' hyperthyroidism. This chain connects TRBV6-5 to TRBJ1-2; D may be TRBD1 (5 bases). CDR3 amino acids: CASSYGARGGYTF. CDR3 sequence (DNA): TGTGCCAGCAGTTACGGGGCGAGGGGTGGCTACACCTTC.